Listed below are T cell receptor beta chains from one sample, sequenced in a study of metastatic and nonmetastatic thyroid tumors. From the PCR reads, TCRdb re-called clones with MiXCR. The sample has roughly 58,000 clones, just over 4% seen once. Sequencing was carried out using blood. These receptors all come from a female donor with papillary thyroid cancer or a benign thyroid nodule (not recorded which). Some clones in this sample may be carry-over from other donors' samples. The CDR3 runs from the conserved cysteine through the conserved F or W. A D gene is named only where the DNA matches it firmly. Clone size is stated in some rows and not others, as once, few, many or a class when expanded.

CDR3 protein | CDR3 DNA | D gene | V gene | clone size | J gene
CASSPEEGAANYGYTF | TGTGCCAGCTCACCGGAAGAAGGGGCGGCTAACTATGGCTACACCTTC | NA | TRBV18 | NA | TRBJ1-2
CSANSLGDSPNEKLFF | TGCAGTGCTAACTCTCTTGGGGACAGTCCTAATGAAAAACTGTTTTTT | TRBD1 | TRBV20-1 | many | TRBJ1-4
CASSFSAPTEAFF | TGTGCCAGCAGTTTCTCTGCACCCACTGAAGCTTTCTTT | NA | TRBV28 | many | TRBJ1-1
CSASGADTQYF | TGCAGTGCTAGCGGGGCAGATACGCAGTATTTT | NA | TRBV20-1 | many | TRBJ2-3
CSVGAAGGYTDTQYF | TGCAGCGTTGGGGCAGCGGGGGGGTACACAGATACGCAGTATTTT | TRBD2 | TRBV29-1 | NA | TRBJ2-3
CASSWDRGYKNTEAFF | TGTGCCAGCAGCTGGGACAGGGGGTACAAGAACACTGAAGCTTTCTTT | TRBD1 | TRBV7-3 | many | TRBJ1-1
CSARDARGYNEQFF | TGCAGTGCTAGAGACGCTAGGGGTTACAATGAGCAGTTCTTC | NA | TRBV20-1 | many | TRBJ2-1
CASSLETANEQFF | TGTGCCAGCAGCCTGGAGACAGCTAATGAGCAGTTCTTC | NA | TRBV4-2 | NA | TRBJ2-1
CASRRSTDTQYF | TGTGCCAGCAGGAGGAGCACAGATACGCAGTATTTT | NA | TRBV7-2 | many | TRBJ2-3
CVTSDHSERSYNEQFF | TGTGTCACCAGTGACCACAGCGAGAGAAGCTACAATGAGCAGTTCTTC | NA | TRBV24-1 | once | TRBJ2-1
CAVQGGGADTQYF | TGTGCCGTACAGGGGGGCGGCGCAGATACGCAGTATTTT | TRBD1 | TRBV6-2/TRBV6-3 | few | TRBJ2-3
CASSFQGGTYNEQFF | TGTGCCAGCAGTTTTCAGGGGGGTACCTACAATGAGCAGTTCTTC | NA | TRBV7-9 | NA | TRBJ2-1
CCSGNSYEQYF | TGTTGTTCCGGGAACAGCTACGAGCAGTACTTC | NA | TRBV28 | NA | TRBJ2-7
CASSEDGRGRETQYF | TGTGCCAGCAGTGAGGACGGAAGGGGCCGGGAGACCCAGTACTTC | NA | TRBV6-1 | NA | TRBJ2-5